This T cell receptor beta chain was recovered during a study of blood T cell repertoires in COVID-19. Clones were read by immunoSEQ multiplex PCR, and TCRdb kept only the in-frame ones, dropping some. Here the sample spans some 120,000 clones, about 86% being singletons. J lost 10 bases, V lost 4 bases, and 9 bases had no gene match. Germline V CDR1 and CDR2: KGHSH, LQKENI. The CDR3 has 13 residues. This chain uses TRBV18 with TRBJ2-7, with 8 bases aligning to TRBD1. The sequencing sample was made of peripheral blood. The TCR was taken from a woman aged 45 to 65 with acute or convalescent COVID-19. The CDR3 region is CASSRGQVEDQYF. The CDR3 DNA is TGTGCCAGCTCACGGGGACAGGTGGAAGACCAGTACTTC. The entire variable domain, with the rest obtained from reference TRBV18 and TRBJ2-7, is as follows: NAGVMQNPRHLVRRRGQEARLRCSPMKGHSHVYWYRQLPEEGLKFMVYLQKENIIDESGMPKERFSAEFPKEGPSILRIQQVVRGDSAAYFCASSRGQVEDQYFGPGTRLTVT.